The rows below give T cell receptor beta chains drawn from one sample of a study of technical replicates of blood from four donors. Data came from immunoSEQ multiplex PCR; TCRdb stores just in-frame clones and leaves some out. The table records about 71,000 clones, approximately 92% of them present only once. The sample taken for sequencing was T cells isolated from PBMCs. The receptor set was obtained from a human donor in good health. CDR3s include the opening cysteine and the closing phenylalanine or tryptophan. Fields, in order: J gene, V gene, CDR3 protein.

TRBJ1-2	TRBV9	CASSPRGQGYYGYTF
TRBJ2-5	TRBV11-3	CASSLGGLAGALSEETQYF
TRBJ2-2	TRBV6-5	CASSYPSGELFF
TRBJ2-7	TRBV6-6	CASSYGFGDTYEQYF
TRBJ1-1	TRBV19	CASSSRTVNTEAFF
TRBJ2-5	TRBV2	CASSVTWGPQETQYF
TRBJ2-3	TRBV5-1	CASFSGRSTDTQYF
TRBJ2-3	TRBV7-9	CASSFGEGPRLTDTQYF
TRBJ2-1	TRBV4-1	CASSQGGGVLDNEQFF
TRBJ2-3	TRBV19	CASSGQRETDTQYF
TRBJ1-1	TRBV7-9	CASSQGTEAFF
TRBJ1-3	TRBV25-1	CASSDLRNTIYF
TRBJ2-1	TRBV4-2	CASSQDKAGVINEQFF
TRBJ2-2	TRBV6-5	CASSPRLVNTGELFF
TRBJ1-1	TRBV6-5	CASSYSGTGFRF
TRBJ2-7	TRBV4-1	CASSQTTGYEQYF
TRBJ2-1	TRBV5-1	CASSNGGGEQFF
TRBJ2-3	TRBV19	CASSIQGGGTDTQYF
TRBJ2-7	TRBV7-2	CASSPQRDYEQYF
TRBJ1-5	TRBV27	CASSFDRYNQPQHF
TRBJ2-1	TRBV6-5	CASRLTQSFLNEQFF
TRBJ2-7	TRBV9	CASSERPSGEQYF
TRBJ2-7	TRBV19	CASSIAHEGNEQYF
TRBJ1-1	TRBV7-2	CASSFTAYTEAFF
TRBJ2-7	TRBV6-5	CASSRGLDPYEQYF
TRBJ2-7	TRBV2	CASSSGSEQYF
TRBJ2-2	TRBV5-1	CASSLAQGAVGELFF
TRBJ2-3	TRBV7-9	CASSVTGFSTDTQYF
TRBJ1-1	TRBV5-4	CASSLYMNTEAFF
TRBJ2-4	TRBV4-2	CASSQGTGLNIQYF
TRBJ2-1	TRBV18	CASSPQRDEQFF
TRBJ2-5	TRBV6-5	CASSYSGTGSETQYF
TRBJ1-1	TRBV7-8	CASSLEGDSLTEAFF
TRBJ1-2	TRBV4-2	CASSQEEGRVNYGYTF
TRBJ2-5	TRBV5-6	CASSLLAGPETQYF
TRBJ1-3	TRBV25-1	CASSGQGETVNTIYF
TRBJ2-3	TRBV5-1	CASSYAGTGGTDTQYF
TRBJ1-1	TRBV9	CASGQMNTEAFF
TRBJ2-1	TRBV10-3	CASGGSGNEQFF
TRBJ2-5	TRBV15	CATSRDGNRIGETQYF
TRBJ2-2	TRBV2	CASREGTGTGELFF
TRBJ1-2	TRBV28	CASKGNLNYGYTF